This T cell receptor beta chain was retrieved from a study of cytomegalovirus exposure and HLA in healthy donors. PCR involved 60 Vbeta and 13 Jbeta primers. The table came from immunoSEQ multiplex PCR; TCRdb's copy has only in-frame clones and leaves some out. Of roughly 77,000 clones listed, nearly 80% are singletons. Study-level results: As was reported, the classifier diagnosed cytomegalovirus status with high specificity and sensitivity. Earlier results showed most TCR beta V segments being productive about 87% or about 30% of the time.

The CDR3 loop spans 12 amino acids. Trimming stripped 6 bases from V and 7 bases from J, with 15 bases between. Per the germline V gene, CDR1 is SQVTM and CDR2 is ANQGSEA. On this clone: Antigen specificity is unknown.

This chain joins TRBV29-1 and TRBJ1-2; TRBD1 might be the D (6 bases). The source material was PBMCs. The TCR sequence derives from a man aged 35 to 55 in good health and CMV-seronegative. The CDR3 DNA sequence: TGCAGCGTGGGGGACCCACAGGGTGGCTACACCTTC. Translation gives CSVGDPQGGYTF.